This T cell receptor (beta chain) was sequenced in a study of beta chain features in type 1 diabetes. Study-wide results and caveats: Researchers report that Type 1 diabetes patients had moderately but significantly shorter TCRB CDR3s across all four CD4+ subsets. A pattern of fewer insertions and more deletions at VDJ junctions was seen in type 1 diabetes patients. Researchers reported that naive, central memory and Treg TCRB repertoires appeared more similar in patients than in healthy donors.

Worth noting for this clone: What it binds is not known.

The germline CDR1 and CDR2 sequences are SGHDN and FVKESK. Trimming cost V 3 bases and J 2 bases; bases outside gene matches: 11. There are 18 residues in the CDR3. Of the isolated RNA, all was reverse transcribed, and so the sequenced material was expressed TCRB transcripts. For naive, central memory and regulatory T cell samples, reads averaged approximately 3.9 million. Data came from immunoSEQ multiplex PCR; TCRdb stores just in-frame clones and leaves some out. The sample consists of about 230,000 clones, over 8.5% of them appearing once. The sequencing sample was made of naive CD4+ T cells from blood. The sequence was obtained from a woman younger than 35 in good health. This sequence joins TRBV14 and TRBJ2-1; 9 bases align to TRBD2. Here the CDR3 DNA reads TGTGCCAGCAGCCATAGCGGGAGCAAGCCGGGGCCCTACAATGAGCAGTTCTTC. Protein sequence: CASSHSGSKPGPYNEQFF.